This T cell receptor beta chain was identified in a study of T-cell reconstitution after alpha-beta-depleted transplantation in children (dated by TCRdb to between 2015 and 2016). For context, the study as a whole: T-cell immune reconstitution after TCRalphabeta/CD19-depleted allogeneic hematopoietic cell transplantation in children was quantitatively tracked in the study by means of TCR repertoire profiling.

The sample holds a few counts of this clonotype. Its specific antigen is unknown. Base quality data are lacking; no much larger clone is found one base away. According to the germline V gene, CDR1 reads SGHDT and CDR2 reads YYEEEE. The CDR3 runs 15 amino acids, cysteine and phenylalanine included. Only CDR3 DNA remains: 45 bases, in frame from the first base. Trimming at the junction amounts to 3 bases on V and 4 bases on J, and the germline ends lie 13 bases apart. The library was obtained by PCR. For sequencing, an Illumina HiSeq 2500 was employed. To normalize quantification of the TCRbeta repertoire, the TCR libraries were built with molecular barcoding that relied on unique molecular identifiers. TCRdb cleaned the public reads at Q25 with fastp, built clones with MiXCR and kept in-frame beta chains. For every CDR3 protein sequence, its rows merge into one entry that carries the most common genes and DNA. The sample table holds approximately 520,000 distinct CDR3 sequences, of which approximately 32% were seen once. 2% to 3% of the sample is taken by the ten largest.

The sample here was PBMCs from the stem cell graft donor, taken from the stem cell graft. The V and J genes are TRBV5-6 and TRBJ2-2; no D gene call is confident. This receptor was taken from a human donor who donated a stem cell graft to a child with aplastic anemia. The CDR3: CASSSMVQLTGELFF. The nucleotides read TGTGCCAGCAGCTCCATGGTACAGCTCACCGGGGAGCTGTTTTTT.